The 6 T cell receptor beta chains presented below share a single source sample, sequenced in a study of kidney transplant recipient with SARS-CoV-2 infection. Each CDR3 protein gets one entry after TCRdb re-called the reads with MiXCR. The data show under 300,000 distinct CDR3 sequences, with around 26% seen just once and roughly 7% held by the top ten. The specimen was a blood sample, collected at baseline and on day 111 from a kidney transplant recipient. The origin of the receptors is a male patient between 25 and 39 years old who had COVID-19 and was a kidney transplant recipient. Some T cells may have come from the graft donor.

This clonotype was detected only a few times. This sequence joins TRBV5-4 and TRBJ2-3; no clear D. The CDR3 is 15 amino acids. V dropped 4 bases and J dropped 0 bases, with 12 bases sitting between them. CDR1 is SGHNT and CDR2 is YYREEE in the germline V gene (reference sequence). CDR3 in amino acids: CASSKATDSTDTQYF. CDR3 nucleotide sequence: TGTGCCAGCAGCAAAGCTACCGACAGCACAGATACGCAGTATTTT.

This clonotype was counted at least ten times. The chain has TRBV4-3 and TRBJ1-2, with D possibly TRBD1 on 5 matching bases. V lost 3 bases and J 4 bases, leaving 18 bases between the germline ends. The CDR3 loop spans 16 amino acids. Germline loops: CDR1 LGHNA, CDR2 YSLEER. DNA of the CDR3: TGCGCCAGCAGCCAGGGGCTGACATCTGCCGGCTATGGCTACACCTTC. Translation gives CASSQGLTSAGYGYTF.

This clonotype was observed at least ten times. The chain is built from TRBV6-5 and TRBJ1-3; 8 nucleotides agree with TRBD1. Germline values: CDR1 MNHEY, CDR2 SVGAGI. The CDR3 consists of 17 residues. V was clipped by 3 bases and J by 3 bases; unmatched bases: 10. CDR3 nucleotides: TGTGCCAGCAGTTATTCTGCAACAGGGGGTTATGGAAACACCATATATTTT. It specifies CASSYSATGGYGNTIYF.

This clonotype was seen a handful of times. The chain recombines TRBV12-3 or TRBV12-4 with TRBJ2-2; D is perhaps TRBD2 (6 bases). V dropped 5 bases and J dropped 3 bases, with 13 bases sitting between them. The CDR3 covers 15 residues. The CDR3 spells CASSLTGGYTGELFF. The DNA for the CDR3 is TGTGCCAGCAGTCTGACTGGAGGGTACACCGGGGAGCTGTTTTTT.

Points on this clonotype: This could be a read error, since a much larger clone is one nucleotide away. The rearrangement joins TRBV5-5 to TRBJ1-2; D is undetermined. The CDR3 is 16 residues long. CDR1 is SGHKS, CDR2 YYEKEE, per germline (reference sequence). The CDR3 DNA follows: TGTGCCAGCCGCTTCACTGTCTCGCGAAAGACCTATGGCTACACCTTC. The encoded protein is CASRFTVSRKTYGYTF.

This clonotype showed up many times. The chain employs TRBV28 and TRBJ2-7, with TRBD1 matching over 9 bases. CDR3 length: 15 residues. Per germline, CDR1 MDHEN and CDR2 SYDVKM. V shed 5 bases, J shed 7 bases, and the junction held 12 bases outside the gene matches. The CDR3 DNA sequence: TGTGCCAGCAGTCCCCTAGACGACAGGGGGTCGGAGCAGTACTTC. Its protein product is CASSPLDDRGSEQYF.